These 14 T cell receptor beta chains were all obtained from the same sample, sequenced in a study of long-term antiretroviral therapy in people with HIV. Survey-level immunoSEQ v3.0 assays were run. The method was immunoSEQ multiplex PCR; TCRdb's version includes in-frame clones alone and lacks a portion of them. Of about 21,000 clones in the sample, roughly 80% are singletons; the top ten hold about 8%. Sequencing used unsorted PBMCs, obtained 0.9 years after starting antiretroviral therapy. The receptors come from a man younger than 35 with HIV.

Only a few counts were recorded for this clone. The genes are TRBV28 and TRBJ1-3; TRBD1 is a possible D gene (6 bases). The CDR3 is 14 residues long. The V gene's germline CDR1 is MDHEN and CDR2 SYDVKM. Trimming shortened V by 6 bases and J by 4 bases, and 13 bases separated the two germline ends. The CDR3 sequence: CASSFDRNGNTIYF. CDR3 bases: TGTGCCAGCAGCTTCGACAGGAACGGAAACACCATATATTTT.

The chain employs TRBV5-1 and TRBJ1-3; 7 nucleotides line up with TRBD1. The V gene's germline CDR1 is SGHRS and CDR2 YFSETQ. With 3 bases clipped from V and 3 bases from J, the junction kept 6 bases outside the gene matches. The CDR3 totals 15 residues. CDR3 in DNA: TGCGCCAGCAGCTCCAAGACAGGGCATGGAAACACCATATATTTT. Translation: CASSSKTGHGNTIYF.

This chain uses TRBV30 with TRBJ1-3; a possible D gene is TRBD1 (5 bases). V shed 4 bases and J shed 6 bases, with 16 bases lying between them. The CDR3 length is 14 residues. Germline V gene data show CDR1 as GTSNPN and CDR2 as SVGIG (reference sequence). The CDR3 loop is CAWNSAGLQNTIYF. The CDR3 DNA sequence: TGTGCCTGGAATTCGGCAGGGCTGCAAAACACCATATATTTT.

This chain links TRBV7-9 with TRBJ1-1; D is perhaps TRBD1 (6 bases). Per the germline V gene, CDR1 is SEHNR and CDR2 is FQNEAQ (reference sequence). With 0 bases removed from V and 5 bases from J, the gap between germline ends came to 13 bases. The CDR3 has 15 amino acids. CDR3 nucleotides: TGTGCCAGCAGCTTAGCGCGGGGGGGGCCGACTGAAGCTTTCTTT. The encoded protein is CASSLARGGPTEAFF. The whole variable domain, remainder taken from reference TRBV7-9 and TRBJ1-1, is DTGVSQNPRHKITKRGQNVTFRCDPISEHNRLYWYRQTLGQGPEFLTYFQNEAQLEKSRLLSDRFSAERPKGSFSTLEIQRTEQGDSAMYLCASSLARGGPTEAFFGQGTRLTVV.

This chain links TRBV27 with TRBJ2-7, with 8 positions matching TRBD2. With V trimmed by 2 bases and J by 6 bases, 3 bases remained unmatched. The CDR3 loop spans 13 amino acids. Germline CDR1 MNHEY, CDR2 SMNVEV (reference sequence). For the CDR3, the DNA is TGTGCCAGCAGTTTAGGACTAGCTAGCGAGCAGTACTTC. It specifies CASSLGLASEQYF.

V gene TRBV5-1 combines with J gene TRBJ2-1, with D perhaps TRBD1 or TRBD2 (5 bases each). From germline, CDR1 is SGHRS and CDR2 YFSETQ. This CDR3 is built from 13 residues. V lost 4 bases and J 7 bases, leaving 12 bases between the germline ends. The CDR3 loop is CASSPGPRNEQFF. CDR3 in DNA: TGCGCCAGCAGCCCGGGACCCCGAAATGAGCAGTTCTTC.

This chain joins TRBV28 and TRBJ1-5; 9 bases line up with TRBD1. Trimming at V came to 2 bases and at J to 5 bases, leaving 7 bases not matched to a gene. CDR1 and CDR2 (germline): MDHEN, SYDVKM. The CDR3 contains 16 residues. CDR3 in amino acids: CASSLSGQGSHQPQHF. The CDR3 DNA reads as TGTGCCAGCAGTTTAAGCGGACAGGGGAGCCATCAGCCCCAGCATTTT.

The chain links TRBV28 to TRBJ1-4, with D tentatively TRBD1 (5 bases). CDR1 MDHEN and CDR2 SYDVKM come from the germline V gene. Trimming removed 6 bases from V and 3 bases from J, with 14 bases in between. This CDR3 is 15 amino acids long. CDR3 loop: CASRFSGGSNEKLFF. CDR3 coding DNA: TGTGCCAGCAGGTTCTCGGGGGGTTCTAATGAAAAACTGTTTTTT.

J is TRBJ2-3 and V is TRBV5-1; 10 bases fit TRBD2. V dropped 4 bases and J dropped 2; count of bases not matched to a gene: 7. The CDR3 extends over 16 amino acids. The germline V gene has CDR1 SGHRS and CDR2 YFSETQ. CDR3 in amino acids: CASSPSGGAYTDTQYF. DNA of the CDR3: TGCGCCAGCAGCCCCAGCGGGGGGGCTTACACAGATACGCAGTATTTT. Based on the CDR3 plus reference TRBV5-1 and TRBJ2-3, the full variable domain is KAGVTQTPRYLIKTRGQQVTLSCSPISGHRSVSWYQQTPGQGLQFLFEYFSETQRNKGNFPGRFSGRQFSNSRSEMNVSTLELGDSALYLCASSPSGGAYTDTQYFGPGTRLTVL.

The V call is TRBV18, the J call TRBJ2-3; weak D call: TRBD1 (5 bases). Germline CDR1 KGHSH, CDR2 LQKENI. This CDR3 has 16 residues. With 3 bases removed from V and 2 bases from J, the gap between germline ends came to 15 bases. Here the CDR3 DNA reads TGTGCCAGCTCACCTACAGGTCCTTCTCTCACAGATACGCAGTATTTT. This codes for CASSPTGPSLTDTQYF.

This clone was detected a few times. The rearrangement joins TRBV7-8 to TRBJ1-6, with D hard to call. There are 13 residues in the CDR3. The V end lost 1 base, the J end lost 10 bases, and 8 bases lay between the germline ends. Per germline, CDR1 SGHVS and CDR2 FQNEAQ. The CDR3 loop reads CASSLGSGSPLHF. The CDR3 DNA reads TGTGCCAGCAGCTTAGGGTCGGGATCACCCCTCCACTTT.

This clone was recorded once. This chain connects TRBV6-6 to TRBJ1-2, with D maybe TRBD1 (5 bases). The CDR3 is 15 residues long. The V and J ends lost 2 bases and 4 bases respectively, with 14 bases between them. Germline loops: CDR1 MNHNY, CDR2 SVGAGI (reference sequence). CDR3 amino acids: CASSYAGNDGYGYTF. The CDR3, as DNA: TGTGCCAGCAGTTACGCAGGGAATGACGGCTATGGCTACACCTTC.

The chain couples TRBV4-1 to TRBJ1-2; tentatively, D is TRBD1 (5 bases). CDR1 is MGHRA, CDR2 YSYEKL, per germline. This CDR3 region has 14 residues. With 8 bases removed from V and 2 bases from J, the gap between germline ends came to 15 bases. The CDR3 region is CASGPKGTNYGYTF. The CDR3 DNA reads TGCGCCAGCGGCCCCAAAGGGACCAACTATGGCTACACCTTC.

This chain joins TRBV5-4 and TRBJ1-2; tentatively, D is TRBD1 (6 bases). The CDR3 is 13 amino acids. V was pared by 0 bases and J by 5 bases, with 8 bases between. Germline V gene data show CDR1 as SGHNT and CDR2 as YYREEE (reference sequence). The CDR3 nucleotides are TGTGCCAGCAGCTTGGGGGACACTTATGGCTACACCTTC. Amino acid sequence: CASSLGDTYGYTF.